This TCR beta chain is from a study of identical twins. General observations from the study: Excess twin sharing in beta out-of-frame sequences was weaker.

TCRdb used MiXCR to reprocess the 5' RACE reads, holding one entry per CDR3 protein. The top ten clones hold over 0.25% of a sample with around 1.7 million distinct CDR3 sequences, about 31% of them seen once. This CDR3 is built from 13 residues. V lost 0 bases to trimming and J lost 3 bases, with 6 bases between them. The germline CDR1 and CDR2 sequences are SGHRS and YFSETQ. As regards this clonotype: Its target is unknown. The likely explanation is a read error, given a far larger clone one base away.

This clonotype was sampled from a newborn girl in good health. This chain links TRBV5-1 with TRBJ1-2; D is unresolved. The sample taken for sequencing was cord blood. The chain's CDR3 is CASSLALHYGYTF. The DNA of the CDR3 is TGCGCCAGCAGCTTGGCCCTTCACTATGGCTACACCTTC.